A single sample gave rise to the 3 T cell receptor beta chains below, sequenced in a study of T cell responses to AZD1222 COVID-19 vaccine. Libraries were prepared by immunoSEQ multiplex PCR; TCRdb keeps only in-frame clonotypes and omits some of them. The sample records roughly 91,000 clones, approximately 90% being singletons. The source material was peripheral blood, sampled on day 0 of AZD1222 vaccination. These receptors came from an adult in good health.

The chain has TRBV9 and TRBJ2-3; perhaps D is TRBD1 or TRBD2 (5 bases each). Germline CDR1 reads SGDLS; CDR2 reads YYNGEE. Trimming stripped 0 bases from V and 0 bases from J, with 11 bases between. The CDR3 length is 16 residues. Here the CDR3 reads CASSVEVGASTDTQYF. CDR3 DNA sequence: TGTGCCAGCAGCGTAGAAGTCGGGGCTAGCACAGATACGCAGTATTTT.

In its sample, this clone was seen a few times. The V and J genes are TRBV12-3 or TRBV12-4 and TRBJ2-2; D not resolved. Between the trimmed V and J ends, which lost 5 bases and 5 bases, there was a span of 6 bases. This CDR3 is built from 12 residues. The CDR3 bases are TGTGCCAGCAGTGGGGTTACCGGGGAGCTGTTTTTT. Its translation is CASSGVTGELFF.

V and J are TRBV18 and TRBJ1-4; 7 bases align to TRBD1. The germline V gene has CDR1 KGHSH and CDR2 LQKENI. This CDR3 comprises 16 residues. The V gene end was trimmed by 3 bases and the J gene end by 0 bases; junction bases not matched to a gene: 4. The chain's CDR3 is CASSPYDRATNEKLFF. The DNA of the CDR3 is TGTGCCAGCTCACCTTACGACAGGGCAACTAATGAAAAACTGTTTTTT.